This section outlines one T cell receptor (beta chain) sequence together with its context. The CDR3 contains 16 residues. Germline values: CDR1 SGHNT, CDR2 YYREEE (reference sequence). V lost 3 bases and J lost 2, with 17 bases in between. Authors' data handling: Amplification with reference gene primers provided the estimates of nucleated cell counts. Here immunoSEQ multiplex PCR was the method, and the copy in TCRdb shows in-frame clones only, minus some. For V, J and clone size, that table is used; D and trimming come from the DNA. Of about 240,000 clones listed, approximately 83% are singletons. The data were taken from a study of blood T cell repertoires in COVID-19. The overall study: COVID-19 samples from acute and convalescent phases originated in the United States, Italy and Spain. T cells, B-cell-depleted T cells, or PBMCs provided the cDNA or gDNA that served as material.

Source material: peripheral blood. The chain employs TRBV5-4 and TRBJ2-5; tentatively, D is TRBD1 (6 bases). The origin of this receptor is an elderly woman with acute or convalescent COVID-19. The CDR3 loop reads CASSSQTGVGQETQYF. The CDR3 DNA is TGTGCCAGCAGCTCCCAGACAGGAGTGGGACAAGAGACCCAGTACTTC.